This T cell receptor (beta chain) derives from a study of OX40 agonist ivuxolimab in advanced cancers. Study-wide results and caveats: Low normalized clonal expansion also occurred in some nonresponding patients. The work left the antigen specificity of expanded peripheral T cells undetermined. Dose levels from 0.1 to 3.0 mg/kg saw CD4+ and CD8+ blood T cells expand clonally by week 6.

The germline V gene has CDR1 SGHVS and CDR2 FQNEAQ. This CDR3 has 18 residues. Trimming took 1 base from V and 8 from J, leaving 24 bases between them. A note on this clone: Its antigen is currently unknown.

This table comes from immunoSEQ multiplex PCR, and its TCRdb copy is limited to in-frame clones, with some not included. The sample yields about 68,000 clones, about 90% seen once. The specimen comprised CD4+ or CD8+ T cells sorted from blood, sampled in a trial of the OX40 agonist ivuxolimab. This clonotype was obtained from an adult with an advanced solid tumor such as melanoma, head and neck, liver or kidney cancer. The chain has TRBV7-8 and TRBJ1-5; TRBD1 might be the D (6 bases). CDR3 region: CASSLVLRRTVTFEPQHF. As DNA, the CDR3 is TGTGCCAGCAGCTTAGTTCTTCGGAGGACAGTAACCTTTGAGCCCCAGCATTTT.